The T cell receptor beta chain under discussion was sequenced for a study of blood T cell repertoires in COVID-19. CDR1 and CDR2 (germline): SNHLY, FYNNEI. J lost 11 bases, V lost 8 bases, and 18 bases had no gene match. CDR3 length equals 15 residues. Clones were read by immunoSEQ multiplex PCR, and TCRdb kept only the in-frame ones, dropping some. The sample lists 360,000 or so clones; almost 90% were seen once. The source of this sequence is a woman aged 25-40 years who had been exposed to COVID-19. V and J are TRBV2 and TRBJ1-1, with 9 bases matching TRBD1. The material sequenced was PBMCs or T cells enriched from blood (not recorded which). For the CDR3, the DNA is TGTGCCAGCGCCCGGGACAGGGAGCCCCTTGGGGAGGCTTTCTTT. Protein product: CASARDREPLGEAFF.